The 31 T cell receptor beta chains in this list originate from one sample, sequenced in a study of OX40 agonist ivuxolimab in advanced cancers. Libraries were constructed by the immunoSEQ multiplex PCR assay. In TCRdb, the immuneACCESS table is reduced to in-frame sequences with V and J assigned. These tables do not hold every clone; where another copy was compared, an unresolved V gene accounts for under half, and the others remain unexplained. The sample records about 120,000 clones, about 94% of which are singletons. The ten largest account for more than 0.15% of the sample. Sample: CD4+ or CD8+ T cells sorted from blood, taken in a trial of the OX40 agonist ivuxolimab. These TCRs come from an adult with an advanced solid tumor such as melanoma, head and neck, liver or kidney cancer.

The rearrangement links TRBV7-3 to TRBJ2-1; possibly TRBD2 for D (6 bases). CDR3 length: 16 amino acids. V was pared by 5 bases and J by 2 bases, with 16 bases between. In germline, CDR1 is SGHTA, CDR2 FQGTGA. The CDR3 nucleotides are TGTGCCAGCAGCCCGGACTATCCGCGGCCCTACAATGAGCAGTTCTTC. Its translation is CASSPDYPRPYNEQFF. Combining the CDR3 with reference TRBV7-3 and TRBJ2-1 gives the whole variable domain GAGVSQTPSNKVTEKGKYVELRCDPISGHTALYWYRQSLGQGPEFLIYFQGTGAADDSGLPNDRFFAVRPEGSVSTLKIQRTERGDSAVYLCASSPDYPRPYNEQFFGPGTRLTVL.

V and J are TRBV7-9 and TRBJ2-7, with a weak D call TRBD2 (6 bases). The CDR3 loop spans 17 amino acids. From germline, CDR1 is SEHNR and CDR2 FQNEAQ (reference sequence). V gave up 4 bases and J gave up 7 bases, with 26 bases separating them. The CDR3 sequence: CASSSKAVRDTRGEQYF. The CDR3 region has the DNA TGTGCCAGCAGCTCTAAGGCCGTCAGAGACACCCGGGGGGAGCAGTACTTC.

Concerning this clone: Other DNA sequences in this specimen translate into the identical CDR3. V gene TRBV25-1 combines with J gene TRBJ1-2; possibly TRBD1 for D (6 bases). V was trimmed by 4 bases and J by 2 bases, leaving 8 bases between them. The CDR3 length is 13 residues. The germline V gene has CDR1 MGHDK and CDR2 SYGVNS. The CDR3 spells CASSGGGNYGYTF. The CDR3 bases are TGTGCCAGCAGTGGAGGGGGGAACTATGGCTACACCTTC.

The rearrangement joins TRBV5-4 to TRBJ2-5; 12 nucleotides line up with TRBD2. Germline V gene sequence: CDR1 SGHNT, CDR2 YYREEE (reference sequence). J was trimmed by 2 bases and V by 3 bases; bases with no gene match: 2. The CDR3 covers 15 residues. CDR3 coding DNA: TGTGCCAGCAGCTACGGACTAGCGGGGCAAGAGACCCAGTACTTC. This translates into CASSYGLAGQETQYF.

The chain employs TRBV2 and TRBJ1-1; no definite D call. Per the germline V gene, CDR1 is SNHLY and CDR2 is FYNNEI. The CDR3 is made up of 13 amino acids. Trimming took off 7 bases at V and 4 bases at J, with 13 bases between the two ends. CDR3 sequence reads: CASKVESATEAFF. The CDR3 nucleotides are TGTGCCAGCAAAGTGGAGTCGGCCACTGAAGCTTTCTTT. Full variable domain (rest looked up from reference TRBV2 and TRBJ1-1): EPEVTQTPSHQVTQMGQEVILRCVPISNHLYFYWYRQILGQKVEFLVSFYNNEISEKSEIFDDQFSVERPDGSNFTLKIRSTKLEDSAMYFCASKVESATEAFFGQGTRLTVV.

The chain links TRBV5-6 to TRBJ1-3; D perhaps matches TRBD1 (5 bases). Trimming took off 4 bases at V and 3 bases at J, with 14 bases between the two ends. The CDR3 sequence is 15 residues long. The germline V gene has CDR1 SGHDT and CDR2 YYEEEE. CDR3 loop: CASSPTAGNGNTIYF. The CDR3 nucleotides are TGTGCCAGCAGCCCTACCGCAGGGAATGGAAACACCATATATTTT.

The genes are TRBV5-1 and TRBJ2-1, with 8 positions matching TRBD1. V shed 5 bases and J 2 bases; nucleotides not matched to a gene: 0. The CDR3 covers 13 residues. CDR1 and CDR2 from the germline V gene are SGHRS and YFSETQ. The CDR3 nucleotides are TGCGCCAGCAGACAGGGGGCCTACAATGAGCAGTTCTTC. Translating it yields CASRQGAYNEQFF. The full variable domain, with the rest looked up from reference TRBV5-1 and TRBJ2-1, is KAGVTQTPRYLIKTRGQQVTLSCSPISGHRSVSWYQQTPGQGLQFLFEYFSETQRNKGNFPGRFSGRQFSNSRSEMNVSTLELGDSALYLCASRQGAYNEQFFGPGTRLTVL.

The CDR3: CAISDPGQGGTDTQYF. CDR3 coding DNA: TGTGCCATCAGTGACCCTGGCCAGGGCGGCACAGATACGCAGTATTTT. The J gene is TRBJ2-3, the V gene TRBV10-3; D perhaps matches TRBD1 (5 bases). V was cut by 3 bases and J by 1 base, with 14 bases left in between. CDR3 length equals 16 residues. From germline, CDR1 is ENHRY and CDR2 SYGVKD.

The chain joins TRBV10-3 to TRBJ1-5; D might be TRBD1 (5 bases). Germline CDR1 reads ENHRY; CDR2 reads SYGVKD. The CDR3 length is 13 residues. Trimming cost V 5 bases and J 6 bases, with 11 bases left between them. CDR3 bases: TGTGCCATCAGTAGACAGACGTCTCAGCCCCAGCATTTT. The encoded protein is CAISRQTSQPQHF.

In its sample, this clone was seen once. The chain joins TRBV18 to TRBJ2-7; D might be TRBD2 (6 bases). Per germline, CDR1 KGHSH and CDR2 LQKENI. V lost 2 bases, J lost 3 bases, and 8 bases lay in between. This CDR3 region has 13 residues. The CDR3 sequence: CASSPGGLYEQYF. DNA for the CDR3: TGTGCCAGCTCACCAGGGGGACTCTACGAGCAGTACTTC.

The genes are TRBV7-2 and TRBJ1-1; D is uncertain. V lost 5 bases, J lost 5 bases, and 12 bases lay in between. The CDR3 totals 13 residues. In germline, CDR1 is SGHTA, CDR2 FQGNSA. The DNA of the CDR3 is TGTGCCAGCAGCGCGGACCGGAGGACTGAAGCTTTCTTT. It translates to CASSADRRTEAFF. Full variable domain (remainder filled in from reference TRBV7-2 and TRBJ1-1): GAGVSQSPSNKVTEKGKDVELRCDPISGHTALYWYRQSLGQGLEFLIYFQGNSAPDKSGLPSDRFSAERTGGSVSTLTIQRTQQEDSAVYLCASSADRRTEAFFGQGTRLTVV.

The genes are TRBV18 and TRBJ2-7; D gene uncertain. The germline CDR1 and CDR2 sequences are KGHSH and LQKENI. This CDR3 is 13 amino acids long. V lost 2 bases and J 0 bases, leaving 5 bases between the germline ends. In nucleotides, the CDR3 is TGTGCCAGCTCACCAAAAGACTCCTACGAGCAGTACTTC. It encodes CASSPKDSYEQYF.

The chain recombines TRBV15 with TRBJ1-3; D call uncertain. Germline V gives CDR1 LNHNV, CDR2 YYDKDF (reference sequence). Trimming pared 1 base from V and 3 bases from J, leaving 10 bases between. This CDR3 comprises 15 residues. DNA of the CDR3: TGTGCCACCAGCAGAGGATCCGGGAGTGGAAACACCATATATTTT. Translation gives CATSRGSGSGNTIYF. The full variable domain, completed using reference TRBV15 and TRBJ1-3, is DAMVIQNPRYQVTQFGKPVTLSCSQTLNHNVMYWYQQKSSQAPKLLFHYYDKDFNNEADTPDNFQSRRPNTSFCFLDIRSPGLGDTAMYLCATSRGSGSGNTIYFGEGSWLTVV.

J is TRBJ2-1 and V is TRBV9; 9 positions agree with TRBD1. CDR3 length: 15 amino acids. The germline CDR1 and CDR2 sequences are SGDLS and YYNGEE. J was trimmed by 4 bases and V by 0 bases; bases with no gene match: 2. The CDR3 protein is CASSVVGTGYNEQFF. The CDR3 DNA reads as TGTGCCAGCAGCGTAGTCGGGACAGGGTACAATGAGCAGTTCTTC.

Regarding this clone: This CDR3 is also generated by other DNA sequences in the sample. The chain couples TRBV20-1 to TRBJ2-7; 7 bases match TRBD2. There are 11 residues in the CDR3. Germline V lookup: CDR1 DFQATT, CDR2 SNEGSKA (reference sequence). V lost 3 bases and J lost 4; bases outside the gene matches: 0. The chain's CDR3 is CSARGGYEQYF. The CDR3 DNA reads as TGCAGTGCTAGGGGGGGGTACGAGCAGTACTTC.

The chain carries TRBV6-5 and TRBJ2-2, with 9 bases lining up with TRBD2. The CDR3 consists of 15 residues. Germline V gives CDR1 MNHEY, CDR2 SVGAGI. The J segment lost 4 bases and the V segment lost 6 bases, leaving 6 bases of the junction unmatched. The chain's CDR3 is CASRGLAGATGELFF. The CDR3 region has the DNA TGTGCCAGCAGGGGTTTAGCGGGAGCCACCGGGGAGCTGTTTTTT.

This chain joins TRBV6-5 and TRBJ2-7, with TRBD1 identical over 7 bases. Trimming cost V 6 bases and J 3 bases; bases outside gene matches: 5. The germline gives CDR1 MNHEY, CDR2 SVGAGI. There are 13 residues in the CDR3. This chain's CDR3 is CASSPTGFYEQYF. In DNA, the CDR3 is TGTGCCAGCAGCCCGACAGGGTTCTACGAGCAGTACTTC.

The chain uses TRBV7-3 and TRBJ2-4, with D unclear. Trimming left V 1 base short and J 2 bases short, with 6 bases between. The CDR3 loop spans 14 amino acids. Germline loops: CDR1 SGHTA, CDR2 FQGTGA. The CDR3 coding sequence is TGTGCCAGCAGCTTAAGAGTAACCAAAAACATTCAGTACTTC. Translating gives CASSLRVTKNIQYF.

In nucleotides, the CDR3 is TGTGCCAGCAGCCTCCGCCGGCAGACCTACGAGCAGTACTTC. This sequence encodes CASSLRRQTYEQYF. V and J are TRBV11-2 and TRBJ2-7; no firm D call. The ends were cut back, 5 bases at V and 2 bases at J, with 13 bases in the middle. Looked up from germline, CDR1 is SGHAT and CDR2 is FQNNGV. The CDR3 totals 14 residues.

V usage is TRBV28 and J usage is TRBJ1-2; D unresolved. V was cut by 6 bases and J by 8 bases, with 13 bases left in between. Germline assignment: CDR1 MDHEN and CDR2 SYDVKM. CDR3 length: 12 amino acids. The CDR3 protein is CASRRNSGGYTF. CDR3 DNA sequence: TGTGCCAGCAGACGAAACAGCGGCGGCTACACCTTC.

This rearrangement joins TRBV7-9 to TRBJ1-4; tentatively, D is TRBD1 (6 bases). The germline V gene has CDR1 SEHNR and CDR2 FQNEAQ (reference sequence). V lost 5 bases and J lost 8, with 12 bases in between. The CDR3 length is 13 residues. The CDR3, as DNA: TGTGCCAGCAGCGCCGGACAGTGGGAAAAACTGTTTTTT. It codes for CASSAGQWEKLFF.

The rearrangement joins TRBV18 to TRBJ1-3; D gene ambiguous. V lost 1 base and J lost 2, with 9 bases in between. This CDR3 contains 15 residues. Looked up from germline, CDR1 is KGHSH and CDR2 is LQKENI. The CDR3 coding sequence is TGTGCCAGCTCACCACAGGGCTTGGCTGGAAACACCATATATTTT. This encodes CASSPQGLAGNTIYF.

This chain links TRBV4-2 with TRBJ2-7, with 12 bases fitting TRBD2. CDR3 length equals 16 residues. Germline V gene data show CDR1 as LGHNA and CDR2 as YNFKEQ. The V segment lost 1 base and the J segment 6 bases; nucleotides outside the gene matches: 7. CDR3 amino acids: CASSQGLAGAPSEQYF. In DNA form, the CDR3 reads TGTGCCAGCAGCCAAGGACTAGCGGGGGCCCCCTCCGAGCAGTACTTC.

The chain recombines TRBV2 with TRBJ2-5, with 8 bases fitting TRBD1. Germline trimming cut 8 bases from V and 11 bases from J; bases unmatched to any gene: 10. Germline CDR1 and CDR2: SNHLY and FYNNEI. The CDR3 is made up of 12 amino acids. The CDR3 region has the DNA TGTGCCAGCCACCGGGACAGGTATTCTCAGTACTTC. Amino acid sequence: CASHRDRYSQYF.

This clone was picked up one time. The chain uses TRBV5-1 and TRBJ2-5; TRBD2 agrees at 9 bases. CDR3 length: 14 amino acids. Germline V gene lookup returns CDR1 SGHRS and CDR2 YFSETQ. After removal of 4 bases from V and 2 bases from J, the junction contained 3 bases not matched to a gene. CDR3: CASSPSGGQETQYF. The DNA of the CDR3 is TGCGCCAGCAGCCCGAGCGGGGGGCAAGAGACCCAGTACTTC.

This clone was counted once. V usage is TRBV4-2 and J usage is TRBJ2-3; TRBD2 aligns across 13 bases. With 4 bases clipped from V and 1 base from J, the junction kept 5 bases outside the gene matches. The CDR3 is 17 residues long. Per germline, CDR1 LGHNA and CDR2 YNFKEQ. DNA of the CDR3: TGTGCCAGCAGCCGAGGGACTAGCGGGGATGGCACAGATACGCAGTATTTT. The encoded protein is CASSRGTSGDGTDTQYF.

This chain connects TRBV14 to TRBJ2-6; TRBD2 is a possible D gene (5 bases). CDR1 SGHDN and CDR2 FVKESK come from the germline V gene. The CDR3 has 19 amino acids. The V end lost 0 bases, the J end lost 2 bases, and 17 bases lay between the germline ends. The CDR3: CASSQESLPTGAGANVLTF. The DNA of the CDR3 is TGTGCCAGCAGCCAAGAGAGTCTCCCGACCGGGGCTGGGGCCAACGTCCTGACTTTC.

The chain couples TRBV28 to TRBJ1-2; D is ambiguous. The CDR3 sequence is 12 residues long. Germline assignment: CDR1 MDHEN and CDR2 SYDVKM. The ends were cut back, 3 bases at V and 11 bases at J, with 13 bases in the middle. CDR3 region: CASSFVPELYTF. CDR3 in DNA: TGTGCCAGCAGTTTTGTACCGGAGCTATACACCTTC.

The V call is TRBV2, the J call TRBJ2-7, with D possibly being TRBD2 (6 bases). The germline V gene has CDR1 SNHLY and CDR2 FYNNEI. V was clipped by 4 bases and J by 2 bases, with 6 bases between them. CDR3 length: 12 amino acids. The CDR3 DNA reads TGTGCCAGCAGTGGCGGGGCCTACGAGCAGTACTTC. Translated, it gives CASSGGAYEQYF.

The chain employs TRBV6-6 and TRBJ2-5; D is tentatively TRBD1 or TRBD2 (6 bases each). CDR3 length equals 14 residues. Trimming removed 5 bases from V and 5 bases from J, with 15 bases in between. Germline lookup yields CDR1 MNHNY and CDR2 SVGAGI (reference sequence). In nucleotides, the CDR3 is TGTGCCAGCAGTAATGTGGGGGGCCGGGAGACCCAGTACTTC. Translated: CASSNVGGRETQYF.

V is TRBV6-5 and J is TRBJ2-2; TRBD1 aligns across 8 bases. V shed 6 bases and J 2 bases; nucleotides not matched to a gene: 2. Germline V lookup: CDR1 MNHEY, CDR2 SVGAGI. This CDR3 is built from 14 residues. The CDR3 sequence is CASRTGENTGELFF. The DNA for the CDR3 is TGTGCCAGCAGGACAGGGGAAAACACCGGGGAGCTGTTTTTT.